The 2 T cell receptor beta chains below all came from one sample that was sequenced in a study of identical twins. One entry per CDR3 protein results from TCRdb running MiXCR on the 5' RACE reads. The sample consists of around 1.7 million distinct CDR3 sequences, about 31% of them appearing once. Input material: cord blood. Every receptor here comes from a newborn girl in good health.

This clonotype was seen more than once but under ten times. CDR3 in amino acids: CAWRDRGYNEQFF. CDR3 coding DNA: TGTGCCTGGAGGGACAGGGGTTACAATGAGCAGTTCTTC. The rearrangement links TRBV30 to TRBJ2-1; 9 bases are a match to TRBD1. The CDR3 sequence is 13 residues long. CDR1 is GTSNPN, CDR2 SVGIG, per germline (reference sequence). Germline trimming cut 3 bases from V and 4 bases from J; bases unmatched to any gene: 1.

This clonotype was found a few times. The gene calls are TRBV7-2 and TRBJ2-7; 7 nucleotides match TRBD2. CDR1 SGHTA and CDR2 FQGNSA come from the germline V gene. This CDR3 is 14 amino acids long. Losses at the gene ends were 8 bases for V and 3 bases for J; bases not matched to a gene: 10. The CDR3: CASARSSGYYEQYF. In DNA, the CDR3 is TGTGCCAGCGCCAGATCTAGCGGTTACTACGAGCAGTACTTC.